These T cell receptor beta chains were read from a single sample in a study of metastatic and nonmetastatic thyroid tumors. TCRdb re-clonotyped the PCR reads via MiXCR. The table records around 20,000 clones, 30% to 35% of them present only once. The sample consisted of adjacent normal tissue. The receptors shown here come from a female donor with papillary thyroid cancer or a benign thyroid nodule (not recorded which). Some clones in this sample may be carry-over from other donors' samples. The CDR3 runs from the conserved cysteine through the conserved F or W. D genes are given only for firm matches. Expanded clones are given a class, and other clones once, few, many or no size at all.

TRBV19	TRBJ2-1	few	TRBD2	CASSKREAYNEQFF	TGTGCCAGTAGCAAGCGGGAGGCGTACAATGAGCAGTTCTTC
TRBV6-2/TRBV6-3	TRBJ1-6	few	NA	CASSYSSLLSYNSPLHF	TGTGCCAGCAGTTACTCGAGTTTGTTATCCTATAATTCACCCCTCCACTTT
TRBV11-2	TRBJ1-6	NA	NA	CASSLAQGYNSPLHF	TGTGCCAGCAGCTTAGCCCAGGGTTATAATTCACCCCTCCACTTT
TRBV5-4	TRBJ2-5	many	TRBD2	CASSRRAFGGETQYF	TGTGCCAGCAGCCGACGGGCCTTCGGGGGGGAGACCCAGTACTTC
TRBV6-4	TRBJ1-1	NA	NA	CASSPSLPGPNTEAFF	TGTGCCAGCAGTCCAAGCCTCCCGGGCCCTAACACTGAAGCTTTCTTT
TRBV29-1	TRBJ2-3	many	TRBD1	CSVWRQGADTQYF	TGCAGCGTCTGGAGACAGGGGGCAGATACGCAGTATTTT
TRBV7-2	TRBJ1-5	NA	NA	CASSLGPPPQHF	TGTGCCAGCAGCCTGGGACCTCCTCCCCAGCATTTT
TRBV20-1	TRBJ2-1	NA	TRBD2	CSATTGNSGRGRLFF	TGCAGTGCTACTACAGGGAATAGCGGGAGGGGAAGGCTGTTCTTC
TRBV5-6	TRBJ1-2	once	TRBD1	CASIEGRGQGPYTF	TGTGCCAGCATTGAGGGCCGAGGACAGGGTCCCTACACCTTC
TRBV6-1	TRBJ2-1	medium-sized	TRBD2	CASSPPSGGLGNEQFF	TGTGCCAGCAGTCCCCCTAGCGGGGGGCTTGGTAATGAGCAGTTCTTC
TRBV19	TRBJ1-2	NA	TRBD1	CATLDRVAYGYTF	TGTGCCACTTTGGACAGGGTCGCCTATGGCTACACCTTC
TRBV5-1	TRBJ1-1	NA	NA	CASSLERGTEAFF	TGCGCCAGCAGCTTGGAACGGGGGACTGAAGCTTTCTTT
TRBV7-2	TRBJ2-3	many	NA	CASDSGGREDTQYF	TGTGCCAGTGACTCCGGGGGGCGTGAAGATACGCAGTATTTT
TRBV6-1	TRBJ2-7	few	NA	CASSIDLSNEQYF	TGTGCCAGTAGTATAGATCTGTCCAACGAGCAGTACTTC
TRBV27	TRBJ1-5	medium-sized	NA	CASSFGGGDQPQHF	TGTGCCAGCAGTTTTGGGGGGGGTGATCAGCCCCAGCATTTT
TRBV4-2	TRBJ2-5	NA	TRBD2	CASSRRTSGQETQYF	TGTGCCAGCAGCCGAAGGACTAGCGGCCAAGAGACCCAGTACTTC
TRBV6-5	TRBJ1-5	medium-sized	TRBD1	CASSYTDRGPEANQPQHF	TGTGCCAGCAGTTACACGGACAGGGGGCCTGAAGCCAATCAGCCCCAGCATTTT
TRBV29-1	TRBJ1-1	many	NA	CSWRRSGEAFF	TGCAGCTGGCGACGGAGTGGGGAAGCTTTCTTT
TRBV30	TRBJ2-3	NA	NA	CAWSATGQGDTQYF	TGTGCCTGGAGTGCGACTGGGCAGGGGGATACGCAGTATTTT
TRBV12-3/TRBV12-4	TRBJ1-6	few	TRBD1	CASSLTGVSLNSPLHF	TGTGCCAGCAGTTTAACAGGGGTCTCCCTAAATTCACCCCTCCACTTT
TRBV20-1	TRBJ1-1	many	NA	CSASGLEGPEAFF	TGCAGTGCGTCCGGGCTCGAGGGCCCTGAAGCTTTCTTT
TRBV16	TRBJ1-1	many	NA	CASSHPGWAEAFF	TGTGCCAGCAGCCACCCGGGGTGGGCTGAAGCTTTCTTT
TRBV6-1	TRBJ2-5	medium-sized	NA	CASSEWGAVGETQYF	TGTGCCAGCAGTGAATGGGGGGCGGTGGGAGAGACCCAGTACTTC
TRBV6-1	TRBJ2-7	few	TRBD1	CASSRPAGGGEQYF	TGTGCCAGCAGTCGACCCGCAGGGGGTGGCGAGCAGTACTTC
TRBV6-2/TRBV6-3	TRBJ2-7	NA	TRBD2	CASSYGTSGDKYF	TGTGCCAGCAGTTACGGGACTAGCGGGGACAAATACTTC
TRBV2	TRBJ1-6	few	NA	CASREDGRSPLHF	TGTGCCAGCAGGGAGGATGGACGGTCACCCCTCCACTTT
TRBV29-1	TRBJ1-1	few	NA	CSVEVNREAFF	TGCAGCGTTGAAGTTAACAGAGAAGCTTTCTTT
TRBV7-3	TRBJ1-3	NA	TRBD1	CASSSTKLGGAHGGNTIYF	TGTGCCAGCAGTTCAACAAAACTAGGGGGCGCACACGGTGGAAACACCATATATTTT
TRBV27	TRBJ2-1	large	NA	CASSLSWGEFAYNEQFF	TGTGCCAGCAGTTTATCGTGGGGGGAGTTCGCTTACAATGAGCAGTTCTTC
TRBV24-1	TRBJ1-1	NA	NA	CATSDQNTEAFF	TGTGCCACCAGTGATCAGAACACTGAAGCTTTCTTT
TRBV25-1	TRBJ2-7	few	NA	CASSPRGGVSYEQYF	TGTGCCAGCAGCCCCCGCGGAGGGGTCTCCTACGAGCAGTACTTC
TRBV20-1	TRBJ2-7	NA	NA	CSADTGNEQYF	TGCAGTGCTGATACAGGAAATGAGCAGTACTTC
TRBV3-1	TRBJ1-2	few	NA	CASSQAYTRTANYGYTF	TGTGCCAGCAGCCAAGCCTACACCCGGACAGCCAACTATGGCTACACCTTC
TRBV6-1	TRBJ1-1	medium-sized	NA	CASSTGTRNTEAFF	TGTGCCAGCAGCACCGGGACACGAAACACTGAAGCTTTCTTT
TRBV12-3/TRBV12-4	TRBJ2-7	few	TRBD1	CASRTGVGEQYF	TGTGCCAGCAGGACAGGGGTGGGCGAGCAGTACTTC
TRBV28	TRBJ1-1	few	NA	CASSPGLLWGAEAFF	TGTGCCAGCAGTCCAGGGTTGTTGTGGGGCGCTGAAGCTTTCTTT
TRBV6-1	TRBJ2-2	few	NA	CASSPLGTMGELFF	TGTGCCAGCAGTCCCCTTGGGACAATGGGGGAGCTGTTTTTT
TRBV20-1	TRBJ1-1	NA	TRBD1	CSARNVPGQGLNTEAFF	TGCAGTGCTAGAAATGTCCCGGGACAGGGGTTGAACACTGAAGCTTTCTTT
TRBV6-1	TRBJ2-5	medium-sized	NA	CASSEWGAKETQYF	TGTGCCAGCAGTGAATGGGGGGCCAAGGAGACCCAGTACTTC
TRBV2	TRBJ2-5	many	TRBD1	CASTGQGAGLSETQYF	TGTGCCAGCACTGGACAGGGGGCAGGATTGTCGGAGACCCAGTACTTC
TRBV30	TRBJ2-5	many	NA	CAWSVFRGLETQYF	TGTGCCTGGAGTGTATTCCGAGGCCTTGAGACCCAGTACTTC
TRBV27	TRBJ2-7	few	NA	CASSFTGGQYEQYF	TGTGCCAGCAGTTTCACGGGGGGCCAGTACGAGCAGTACTTC
TRBV28	TRBJ1-6	few	NA	CASSLGRGGNSPLHF	TGTGCCAGCAGTTTGGGACGGGGGGGGAATTCACCCCTCCACTTT
TRBV30	TRBJ2-7	once	TRBD1	CAWSISGTAYEQYF	TGTGCCTGGAGTATATCCGGGACAGCCTACGAGCAGTACTTC
TRBV7-3	TRBJ2-5	NA	NA	CASSSATGLQETQYF	TGTGCCAGCAGCTCCGCGACGGGGCTTCAAGAGACCCAGTACTTC